This T cell receptor (beta chain) is from a study of control samples from healthy donors and cancer patients. V lost 6 bases, J lost 6 bases, and 18 bases lay in between. CDR3 length: 14 amino acids. Per the germline V gene, CDR1 is MDHEN and CDR2 is SYDVKM. This clone was detected only once. TCRdb keeps only in-frame clones here, not all; method: immunoSEQ multiplex PCR. Among about 180,000 clones listed, around nine tenths were seen once. The sequence derives from a man aged 25 to 45 in good health. The chain is built from TRBV28 and TRBJ2-7; D might be TRBD1 (6 bases). Material: blood. The CDR3 reads CASRGRGTSPEQYF. The DNA for the CDR3 is TGTGCCAGCAGAGGCAGGGGAACTTCCCCCGAGCAGTACTTC.